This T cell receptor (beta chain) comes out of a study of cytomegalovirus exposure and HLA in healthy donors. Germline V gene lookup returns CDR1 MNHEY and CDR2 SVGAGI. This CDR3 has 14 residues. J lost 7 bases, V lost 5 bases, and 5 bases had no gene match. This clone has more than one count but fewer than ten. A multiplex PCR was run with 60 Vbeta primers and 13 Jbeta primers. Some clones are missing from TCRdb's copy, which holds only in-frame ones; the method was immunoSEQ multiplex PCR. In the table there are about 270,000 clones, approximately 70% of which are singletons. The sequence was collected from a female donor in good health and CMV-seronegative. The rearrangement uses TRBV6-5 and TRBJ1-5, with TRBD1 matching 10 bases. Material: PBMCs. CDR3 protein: CASSRQGARQPQHF. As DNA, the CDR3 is TGTGCCAGCAGTCGACAGGGGGCGCGGCAGCCCCAGCATTTT.